This TCR beta chain was documented in a study of monozygotic twins with inflammatory bowel disease. Study results and caveats: Compared with healthy co-twins, IBD patients showed reduced TCRbeta repertoire diversity by inverse Simpson.

As regards this clonotype: Its antigen is not identified.

The CDR3 is 14 residues long. CDR1 and CDR2 (germline): SGHRS, YFSETQ. From around 3,300 ng of total RNA, each TCR library was prepared. TCRdb reprocessed the 5' RACE reads, with one entry per CDR3 protein and no DNA. The clone table shows 310,000 or so distinct CDR3 sequences, with the ten largest holding around 2%. Sequenced sample: blood. The J gene is TRBJ1-2, the V gene TRBV5-1; TCRdb returns TRBD1, unconfirmable since there is no DNA. The clonotype comes from a human donor with ulcerative colitis or Crohn's disease, or a healthy co-twin of an affected twin (not recorded which). CDR3 sequence: CASSAPGRDYGYTF.